Listed here are 16 T cell receptor beta chains from one sample, sequenced in a study of blood T cell repertoires in COVID-19. Assay: immunoSEQ multiplex PCR; the TCRdb copy retains only in-frame clones and omits some. The sample includes about 320,000 clones, approximately 84% of them seen just once. Source material: PBMCs or T cells enriched from blood (not recorded which). These receptors were taken from a woman younger than 35 who had recovered from COVID-19.

This clone appeared a single time. The chain recombines TRBV5-8 with TRBJ1-2, with TRBD1 matching over 8 bases. Trimming at V came to 0 bases and at J to 7 bases, leaving 2 bases not matched to a gene. The CDR3 runs 13 residues. CDR1 is SGHTS and CDR2 is YDEGEE in the germline V gene. The CDR3 DNA sequence: TGTGCCAGCAGCTTGGATGACAGGGGTGGCTACACCTTC. It specifies CASSLDDRGGYTF.

This clone was observed a handful of times. V usage is TRBV7-9 and J usage is TRBJ1-4, with D maybe TRBD1 (5 bases). The germline gives CDR1 SEHNR, CDR2 FQNEAQ (reference sequence). This CDR3 contains 15 residues. With 0 bases removed from V and 8 bases from J, the gap between germline ends came to 13 bases. Written as DNA, the CDR3 is TGTGCCAGCAGCTTAGCAGTACACGGGGGGGAAAAACTGTTTTTT. This encodes CASSLAVHGGEKLFF.

This chain links TRBV9 with TRBJ1-5; D gene ambiguous. This CDR3 has 13 amino acids. Germline CDR1 is SGDLS and CDR2 is YYNGEE. V was pared by 2 bases and J by 7 bases, with 10 bases between. CDR3 sequence (DNA): TGTGCCAGCAGCGTGGACTCGGCCCAGCCCCAGCATTTT. Translating it yields CASSVDSAQPQHF.

This clone has just one count. The CDR3, as DNA: TGTGCCAGCAGATCGACAGGGGGCACTCCCCTCCACTTT. It translates to CASRSTGGTPLHF. The chain joins TRBV28 to TRBJ1-6; 10 bases are a match to TRBD1. The CDR3 sequence is 13 residues long. CDR1 and CDR2 from the germline V gene are MDHEN and SYDVKM. V was clipped by 6 bases and J by 13 bases; unmatched bases: 6. The full variable domain, with the rest looked up from reference TRBV28 and TRBJ1-6, is DVKVTQSSRYLVKRTGEKVFLECVQDMDHENMFWYRQDPGLGLRLIYFSYDVKMKEKGDIPEGYSVSREKKERFSLILESASTNQTSMYLCASRSTGGTPLHFGNGTRLTVT.

The gene calls are TRBV6-5 and TRBJ1-1, with 9 bases aligning to TRBD1. The CDR3 runs to 13 residues. V dropped 0 bases and J dropped 11; count of bases not matched to a gene: 4. Looked up from germline, CDR1 is MNHEY and CDR2 is SVGAGI. The CDR3, as DNA: TGTGCCAGCAGTTACTCGGGACAGGGAATGGCTTTCTTT. Protein product: CASSYSGQGMAFF.

The chain uses TRBV4-1 and TRBJ2-7, with D tentatively TRBD1 (5 bases). V was trimmed by 5 bases and J by 12 bases, leaving 14 bases between them. The CDR3 is made up of 11 amino acids. Germline CDR1 reads MGHRA; CDR2 reads YSYEKL. Here the CDR3 reads CASSWGREVYF. The CDR3 DNA is TGCGCCAGCAGCTGGGGCAGGGAAGTGTACTTC.

The chain combines TRBV27 with TRBJ2-7, with 7 bases matching TRBD1. The germline CDR1 and CDR2 sequences are MNHEY and SMNVEV (reference sequence). The V gene end was trimmed by 0 bases and the J gene end by 2 bases; junction bases not matched to a gene: 7. This CDR3 is 16 amino acids long. CDR3 nucleotide sequence: TGTGCCAGCAGTTTATCCGGATGGGGGACAGCCTACGAGCAGTACTTC. It encodes CASSLSGWGTAYEQYF.

The chain couples TRBV3-1 (or the pseudogene TRBV3-2) to TRBJ1-6; TRBD1 aligns across 7 bases. The CDR3 runs to 15 residues. J gave up 7 bases and V 5 bases, and 8 bases lay outside the gene matches. The germline CDR1 and CDR2 sequences are LGHDT and YNNKEL (reference sequence). The CDR3 coding sequence is TGTGCCAGCAGCGCGGGGACAGCACAAAATTCACCCCTCCACTTT. Amino acid sequence: CASSAGTAQNSPLHF.

The genes are TRBV24-1 and TRBJ1-2, with a tentative D call TRBD1 (5 bases). CDR3 length equals 12 residues. V was pared by 5 bases and J by 5 bases, with 8 bases between. Germline CDR1 KGHDR, CDR2 SFDVKD. CDR3 sequence reads: CATSVAGYGYTF. The CDR3 DNA sequence: TGTGCCACCAGTGTCGCAGGGTATGGCTACACCTTC.

This rearrangement joins TRBV5-1 to TRBJ1-1, with no clear D. V was cut by 0 bases and J by 4 bases, with 10 bases left in between. Germline assignment: CDR1 SGHRS and CDR2 YFSETQ. CDR3 length equals 14 residues. The CDR3 here is CASSLGAMGTEAFF. The CDR3 bases are TGCGCCAGCAGCTTGGGAGCGATGGGCACTGAAGCTTTCTTT. Variable domain in full (rest from reference TRBV5-1 and TRBJ1-1): KAGVTQTPRYLIKTRGQQVTLSCSPISGHRSVSWYQQTPGQGLQFLFEYFSETQRNKGNFPGRFSGRQFSNSRSEMNVSTLELGDSALYLCASSLGAMGTEAFFGQGTRLTVV.

The chain joins TRBV10-3 to TRBJ1-2; no firm D call. Germline-derived CDR1 and CDR2 are ENHRY and SYGVKD. The CDR3 spans 13 residues. With 3 bases removed from V and 4 bases from J, the gap between germline ends came to 9 bases. The CDR3 sequence is CAISEEGFYGYTF. The CDR3 nucleotides read TGTGCCATCAGTGAAGAGGGTTTCTATGGCTACACCTTC.

The chain links TRBV11-2 to TRBJ1-1; possible D gene TRBD1, 5 bases. Trimming took off 1 base at V and 7 bases at J, with 7 bases between the two ends. Germline V gene lookup returns CDR1 SGHAT and CDR2 FQNNGV. The CDR3 sequence is 12 residues long. The CDR3 loop is CASSLAGHEAFF. The CDR3 DNA follows: TGTGCCAGCAGCTTAGCAGGGCATGAAGCTTTCTTT.

The chain couples TRBV2 to TRBJ2-3; 11 bases are a match to TRBD2. CDR1 is SNHLY, CDR2 FYNNEI, per germline. Trimming at V came to 3 bases and at J to 5 bases, leaving 10 bases not matched to a gene. CDR3 size: 17 residues. CDR3 in DNA: TGTGCCAGCAGTGACTGGGTTACTAGCGGGGGTGGAGATACGCAGTATTTT. Translation gives CASSDWVTSGGGDTQYF.

This sequence joins TRBV27 and TRBJ1-1; D is ambiguous. The CDR3 is made up of 11 amino acids. The V gene's germline CDR1 is MNHEY and CDR2 SMNVEV (reference sequence). V lost 6 bases to trimming and J lost 6 bases, with 8 bases between them. The chain's CDR3 is CASRREAEAFF. The CDR3 region has the DNA TGTGCCAGCAGGAGAGAGGCTGAAGCTTTCTTT.

V is TRBV4-1 and J is TRBJ2-2, with 9 bases lining up with TRBD2. The CDR3 runs 16 residues. Looked up from germline, CDR1 is MGHRA and CDR2 is YSYEKL. The junction had 9 bases not matched to a gene; V was cut back by 5 bases and J by 5 bases. The chain's CDR3 is CASSSSGGGGTGELFF. The DNA for the CDR3 is TGCGCCAGCAGCTCCTCTGGCGGGGGGGGAACCGGGGAGCTGTTTTTT.

The chain links TRBV3-1 (or the pseudogene TRBV3-2) to TRBJ1-1; 8 positions match TRBD1. The trim removed 4 bases at V and 4 bases at J, leaving 5 bases unmatched. Germline CDR1 LGHDT, CDR2 YNNKEL (reference sequence). This CDR3 region has 14 residues. The CDR3 DNA is TGTGCCAGCAGCCCCCGGACAGGGACCACTGAAGCTTTCTTT. Translating it yields CASSPRTGTTEAFF.